The 7 T cell receptor beta chains below come from one sample, sequenced in a study of OX40 agonist ivuxolimab in advanced cancers. Some clones are missing from TCRdb's copy, which holds only in-frame ones; the method was immunoSEQ multiplex PCR. The table lists tens of thousands of clones, 70% to 85% of them singletons. Sequenced material: CD4+ or CD8+ T cells sorted from blood, taken in a trial of the OX40 agonist ivuxolimab. The receptors were sampled from an adult with an advanced solid tumor such as melanoma, head and neck, liver or kidney cancer.

The chain employs TRBV6-5 and TRBJ1-6; a weak D match, TRBD1 (6 bases). V lost 4 bases and J lost 7, with 11 bases in between. CDR1 MNHEY and CDR2 SVGAGI come from the germline V gene. CDR3 length: 14 residues. DNA for the CDR3: TGTGCCAGCAGTTCCCGGACAGCAAATTCACCCCTCCACTTT. This gives the protein CASSSRTANSPLHF.

This rearrangement joins TRBV28 to TRBJ1-1; possible D gene TRBD1, 5 bases. Germline loops: CDR1 MDHEN, CDR2 SYDVKM. Trimming cost V 6 bases and J 3 bases, with 14 bases left between them. The CDR3 is 14 amino acids. The CDR3 region has the DNA TGTGCCAGCAGACTCAGGGCCATACACACTGAAGCTTTCTTT. It is translated as CASRLRAIHTEAFF.

This chain joins TRBV7-9 and TRBJ1-2, with a weak D call TRBD1 (5 bases). Germline V lookup: CDR1 SEHNR, CDR2 FQNEAQ (reference sequence). The CDR3 has 12 amino acids. Trimming cost V 4 bases and J 7 bases, with 10 bases left between them. The CDR3 DNA reads TGTGCCAGCAGCTCTACAGGAGGTGGCTACACCTTC. Protein product: CASSSTGGGYTF.

This chain uses TRBV18 with TRBJ1-5; D uncertain. The CDR3 loop spans 13 amino acids. The V end was cut by 3 bases, the J end by 6 bases, with 9 bases between. CDR1 and CDR2 from the germline V gene are KGHSH and LQKENI. CDR3 nucleotides: TGTGCCAGCTCACCGTCCTCGGGTCAGCCCCAGCATTTT. It yields the protein CASSPSSGQPQHF.

This chain uses TRBV29-1 with TRBJ1-2; unclear D gene. Between the trimmed V and J ends, which lost 4 bases and 6 bases, there was a span of 6 bases. CDR1 and CDR2 from the germline V gene are SQVTM and ANQGSEA. The length of the CDR3 is 10 residues. The CDR3 protein is CSVAGNGYTF. The CDR3, as DNA: TGCAGCGTTGCTGGGAATGGCTACACCTTC.

V is TRBV10-3 and J is TRBJ2-7; perhaps D is TRBD1 or TRBD2 (6 bases each). CDR1 ENHRY and CDR2 SYGVKD come from the germline V gene. The CDR3 loop spans 15 amino acids. The germline V and J ends were trimmed by 3 bases and 0 bases, with 12 bases remaining between them. The DNA for the CDR3 is TGTGCCATCAGTGATGGGGGGCGAGGCTCCTACGAGCAGTACGTC. This translates into CAISDGGRGSYEQYV.

This chain uses TRBV9 with TRBJ2-2; TRBD1 might be the D (6 bases). V was shortened by 8 bases and J by 1 base, with 9 bases between the two germline ends. The CDR3 sequence is 13 residues long. CDR1 SGDLS and CDR2 YYNGEE come from the germline V gene. The CDR3 nucleotides read TGTGCCAGTAAACAGGGGAACACCGGGGAGCTGTTTTTT. Its translation is CASKQGNTGELFF.